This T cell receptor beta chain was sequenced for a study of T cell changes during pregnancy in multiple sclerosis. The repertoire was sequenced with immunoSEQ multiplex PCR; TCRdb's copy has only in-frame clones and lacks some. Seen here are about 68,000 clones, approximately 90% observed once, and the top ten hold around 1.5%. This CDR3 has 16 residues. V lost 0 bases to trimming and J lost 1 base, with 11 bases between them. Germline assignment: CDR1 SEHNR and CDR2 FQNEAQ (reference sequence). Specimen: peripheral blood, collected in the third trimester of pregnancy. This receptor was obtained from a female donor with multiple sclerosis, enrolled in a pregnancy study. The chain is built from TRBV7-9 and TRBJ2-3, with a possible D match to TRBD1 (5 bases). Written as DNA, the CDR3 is TGTGCCAGCAGCTTAGCGCAGGGATCAGGCACAGATACGCAGTATTTT. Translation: CASSLAQGSGTDTQYF.